This T cell receptor (beta chain) was captured by sequencing in a study of PD-L1 blockade in urothelial cancer. Overall study context: Patients commenced intravenous atezolizumab, 1,200 mg every 3 weeks, around 2014. Findings and limits, study-wide: Tumor-linked clones in blood grew more by 3 weeks in durable-benefit patients.

Time point here: peripheral blood 6 weeks after treatment start. Patients had locally advanced or metastatic urothelial carcinoma. In regard to this clone: The antigen is unknown.

Synthetically made TCR analog templates were put into each PCR as spikes. TCRdb keeps only in-frame clones here, not all; method: immunoSEQ multiplex PCR. The top ten clones hold over 20% of a sample with about 38,000 clones, 75% to 90% of them seen once. This CDR3 region has 15 residues. The V end was cut by 0 bases, the J end by 6 bases, with 12 bases between. Germline CDR1 LNHDA, CDR2 SQIVND (reference sequence). The chain has TRBV19 and TRBJ1-5; maybe TRBD1 (5 bases). The sequence came from a man in his 60s with urothelial cancer. Sample: PBMCs, taken around atezolizumab (anti-PD-L1) treatment. The CDR3 DNA reads as TGTGCCAGTAGTATAGATCTCGGGGGAGGTCAGCCCCAGCATTTT. Amino acids: CASSIDLGGGQPQHF.